This is a list of T cell receptor beta chains from one sample in a study of shared clonotypes between healthy human individuals. Libraries were prepared by immunoSEQ multiplex PCR; TCRdb keeps only in-frame clonotypes and omits some of them. The data hold about 2.1 million clones, with roughly 93% observed a single time. Sequencing input: naive CD8+ T cells from PBMCs. The receptor source for this set is a young man in good health. Some clones in this sample may be carry-over from other donors' samples. Each CDR3 is given with its conserved first and last residue.

CDR3: CASSQGQGLGNTIYF
V: TRBV4-3

CDR3: CASSDGGHTEAFF
V: TRBV6-4

CDR3: CASSPYRARISNYGYTF
V: TRBV14

CDR3: CASSQERRDPYEQYF
V: TRBV4-2

CDR3: CASSQRTWDSPYNEQFF
V: TRBV4-1

CDR3: CASSLLGGSEQFF
V: TRBV11-2

CDR3: CASTLGGTYNEQFF
V: TRBV19

CDR3: CATGVNTGELFF
V: TRBV6-6

CDR3: CASSFRLGEAFF
V: TRBV19

CDR3: CASSAVTYEQYF
V: TRBV2

CDR3: CASSLDLGLGTEAFF
V: TRBV5-1

CDR3: CSATPDSVFF
V: TRBV20-1

CDR3: CASRKGTGELFF
V: TRBV2

CDR3: CASSSLNGKDQPQHF
V: TRBV28

CDR3: CASSNGGVDTQYF
V: TRBV7-3

CDR3: CASSQDGTRRSYNEQFF
V: TRBV4-3

CDR3: CASSLDYGSAGELFF
V: TRBV11-2

CDR3: CASSQGQGPTYEQYF
V: TRBV4-1

CDR3: CASSLVSRGTDNQPQHF
V: TRBV7-9

CDR3: CASSLELGRREQPQHF
V: TRBV28

CDR3: CASSSREGESQPQHF
V: TRBV27

CDR3: CASSYGPYNEQFF
V: TRBV28

CDR3: CASSLGLAVYTGELFF
V: TRBV5-6

CDR3: CASSLEGNRGYTF
V: TRBV7-9

CDR3: CASTHVPADRGEAFF
V: TRBV19

CDR3: CASSLGSGAAYEQYF
V: TRBV27